A selection of T cell receptor beta chains follows, all from one sample in a study of beta chain features in type 1 diabetes. Only in-frame clones appear in the TCRdb table, and some are missing; sequencing was by immunoSEQ multiplex PCR. The table lists 250,000 to 300,000 clones, roughly an eighth of them singletons. The specimen sequenced was naive CD4+ T cells from blood. These receptors all stem from a man under 40 with type 1 diabetes. Both conserved end residues are part of each CDR3.

v_gene	j_gene	CDR3aa
TRBV18	TRBJ2-6	CASSPRQSSGANVLTF
TRBV28	TRBJ2-6	CATDSRSGANVLTF
TRBV29-1	TRBJ1-2	CSAVMGGFRGYTF
TRBV9	TRBJ2-1	CASSVGGTSGGYNEQFF
TRBV29-1	TRBJ1-4	CSVERNEKLFF
TRBV7-2	TRBJ2-7	CASALAGGYEQYF
TRBV7-3	TRBJ2-3	CASSLNVGGADTQYF
TRBV4-2	TRBJ2-7	CASSPIAGEHEQYF
TRBV7-3	TRBJ2-1	CASSLKGGGSNEQFF
TRBV5-1	TRBJ2-2	CASRRESGATGELFF
TRBV5-1	TRBJ2-5	CASSLSSGLRETQYF
TRBV28	TRBJ1-2	CASSTGQGPQLGGYTF
TRBV9	TRBJ2-1	CASSPPGTSGRNEQFF
TRBV30	TRBJ2-3	CAWNGLVGTDTQYF
TRBV2	TRBJ2-1	CASRTLPGIYEQFF
TRBV28	TRBJ2-1	CASSRPTGNYNEQFF
TRBV7-9	TRBJ1-1	CASSFSMNTEAFF